This entry lists 2 T cell receptor beta chains sequenced from one sample in a study of Graves' ophthalmopathy and Graves' hyperthyroidism (dated by TCRdb to 2017 to 2018). Sequencing relied on an Illumina HiSeq 2000. For repertoire sequencing, the TCR beta CDR3 regions were amplified from RNA transcripts. A first-round RT-PCR used HTBI primers with the Qiagen OneStep RT-PCR kit, followed by a second-round multiplex PCR, size selection and purification. TCRdb reran the public reads through fastp at Q25 and MiXCR, keeping productive beta chains. Each CDR3 protein appears once, grouped with its most common genes and DNA. This sample gives some 410,000 distinct CDR3 sequences in total; around 21% of them show up just once. The leading ten clones occupy 2.5% to 3.5% of the sample. The specimen sequenced was peripheral blood. The source of these receptors is a woman younger than 30 with stable Graves' hyperthyroidism. Donor details come from another sample of the same person, matched by shared clones.

This clonotype showed up just a few times. A much larger clone is a single base away; this may be a read error. The rearrangement uses TRBV18 and TRBJ2-5, with D perhaps TRBD1 (6 bases). Germline lookup yields CDR1 KGHSH and CDR2 LQKENI. The CDR3 covers 13 residues. The CDR3 DNA reads TGTGCCAGCTCATCCGACAGGAAAGAGACCCTGTACTTC. Protein product: CASSSDRKETLYF.

This clonotype was detected many times. The V call is TRBV11-2, the J call TRBJ1-2, with TRBD1 identical over 7 bases. Looked up from germline, CDR1 is SGHAT and CDR2 is FQNNGV. V lost 5 bases and J lost 4; bases outside the gene matches: 10. The CDR3 length is 15 residues. CDR3 nucleotides: TGTGCCAGCAGCGACGGGGACAGAGTATTCTATGGCTACACCTTC. Protein: CASSDGDRVFYGYTF. The variable domain in full, completed from reference TRBV11-2 and TRBJ1-2, reads EAGVAQSPRYKIIEKRQSVAFWCNPISGHATLYWYQQILGQGPKLLIQFQNNGVVDDSQLPKDRFSAERLKGVDSTLKIQPAKLEDSAVYLCASSDGDRVFYGYTFGSGTRLTVV.